This TCR beta chain is drawn from a study of T cell repertoires in ileal Crohn's disease. Study-level information: All patients had surgery for stricturing (around 60%) or penetrating (about 40%) disease. Study-wide results and limits: Every patient over 26.8% clonality showed endoscopic recurrence. Sorted CD8 T cells held more high-frequency clones than CD4.

Concerning this clone itself: Its antigen is as yet unknown.

TCRB immunosequencing input was approximately 510 nanograms of biopsy DNA per sample. Profiled with immunoSEQ multiplex PCR; TCRdb holds only in-frame clones, not every one. The table includes around 5,800 clones, roughly 82% detected once. The sample was ileal tissue. The receptor's source is an adult with Crohn's disease.

This CDR3 is CASGRQGLYEQYF. CDR3 nucleotide sequence: TGTGCCAGCGGAAGACAGGGACTGTACGAGCAGTACTTC. V gene TRBV28 combines with J gene TRBJ2-7, with D perhaps matching TRBD1 (7 bases). The ends were cut back, 8 bases at V and 4 bases at J, with 15 bases in the middle. Germline V CDR1 and CDR2: MDHEN, SYDVKM. CDR3 length: 13 amino acids.